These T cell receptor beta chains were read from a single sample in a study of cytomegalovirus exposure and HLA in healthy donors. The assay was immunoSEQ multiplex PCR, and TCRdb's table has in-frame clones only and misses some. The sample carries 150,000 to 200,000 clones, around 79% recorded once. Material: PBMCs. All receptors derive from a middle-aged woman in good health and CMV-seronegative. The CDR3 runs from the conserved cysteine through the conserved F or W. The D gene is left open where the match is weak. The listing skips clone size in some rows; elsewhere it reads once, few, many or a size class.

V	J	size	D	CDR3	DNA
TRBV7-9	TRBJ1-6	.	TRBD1	CSSSSTGTGERSPLHF	TGTTCCAGCAGCTCTACCGGGACAGGGGAGCGATCACCCCTCCACTTT
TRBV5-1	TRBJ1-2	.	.	CASSLQGISVGGYTF	TGCGCCAGCAGCTTGCAGGGCATTTCCGTGGGCGGCTACACCTTC
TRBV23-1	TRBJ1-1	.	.	CASSEGYSGERLGAFF	TGCGCCAGCTCCGAGGGTTATTCAGGGGAACGATTAGGTGCTTTCTTT
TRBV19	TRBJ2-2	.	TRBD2	CASSSVGGANTGELFF	TGTGCCAGTAGTAGTGTGGGGGGGGCGAACACCGGGGAGCTGTTTTTT
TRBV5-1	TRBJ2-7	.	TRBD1	CASSSDRGYSYEQYF	TGCGCCAGCAGCTCGGACAGGGGGTACTCCTACGAGCAGTACTTC
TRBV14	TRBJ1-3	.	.	CASSQLFGRDTIYF	TGTGCCAGCAGCCAGCTCTTTGGGCGGGACACCATATATTTT
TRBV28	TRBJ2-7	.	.	CASSSTSGRGLAGVAQYF	TGTGCCAGCAGTTCCACCTCGGGCAGGGGCTTGGCGGGGGTAGCGCAGTACTTC
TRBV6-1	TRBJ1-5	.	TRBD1	CASTQGQGAFQPQHF	TGTGCCAGCACCCAAGGACAGGGGGCTTTTCAGCCCCAGCATTTT
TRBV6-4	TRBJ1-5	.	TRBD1	CASSDPPDRVRNQPQHF	TGTGCCAGCAGTGACCCCCCCGACAGGGTACGGAATCAGCCCCAGCATTTT
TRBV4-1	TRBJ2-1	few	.	CASSRVLVGRSSEQFF	TGCGCCAGCAGCCGCGTCCTCGTAGGGAGGTCCAGTGAGCAGTTCTTC
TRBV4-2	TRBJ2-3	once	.	CASSQTGAHTDTQYF	TGTGCCAGCAGCCAGACAGGAGCCCACACAGATACGCAGTATTTT
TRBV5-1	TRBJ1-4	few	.	CASSRDSTTNEKLFF	TGCGCCAGCAGCAGAGACAGTACAACTAATGAAAAACTGTTTTTT
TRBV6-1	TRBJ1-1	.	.	CASSGPHRVGDTEAFF	TGTGCCAGCAGTGGCCCCCACAGGGTTGGAGACACTGAAGCTTTCTTT
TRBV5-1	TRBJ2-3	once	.	CASYPGHYGTDTQYF	TGCGCCAGCTACCCGGGACACTACGGCACAGATACGCAGTATTTT
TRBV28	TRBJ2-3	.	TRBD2	CASSITSGGRTDTQYF	TGTGCCAGCAGTATCACGAGCGGGGGGCGCACAGATACGCAGTATTTT
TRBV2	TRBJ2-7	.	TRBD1	CASRNRGHSYEQYF	TGTGCCAGCAGGAACAGGGGCCACTCCTACGAGCAGTACTTC
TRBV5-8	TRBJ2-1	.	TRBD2	CASSRTSGASYNEQFF	TGTGCCAGCAGCCGGACTAGCGGGGCCTCCTACAATGAGCAGTTCTTC
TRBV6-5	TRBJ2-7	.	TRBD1	CASSRGQGSYEQYF	TGTGCCAGCAGTCGTGGACAGGGATCCTACGAGCAGTACTTC
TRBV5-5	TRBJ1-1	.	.	CAGSRSGWQVNTEAFF	TGTGCCGGCAGCCGTTCGGGGTGGCAGGTGAACACTGAAGCTTTCTTT
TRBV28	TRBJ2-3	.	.	CASISDLSDTQYF	TGTGCCAGCATTTCCGACTTATCAGATACGCAGTATTTT
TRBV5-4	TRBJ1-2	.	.	CASSLPPPRVYGYTF	TGTGCCAGCAGCTTGCCGCCCCCGAGGGTCTATGGCTACACCTTC
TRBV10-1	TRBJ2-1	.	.	CASSESLSSGSYNEQFF	TGCGCCAGCAGTGAGTCGCTTTCCTCGGGGAGCTACAATGAGCAGTTCTTC